This TCR beta chain emerged from a study of post-analysis software for immune sequencing data. Study-wide results and caveats: Higher frequency in patients than in controls was seen for 5 or 6 TRBV segments, with TRBV5-6, TRBV5-1 and TRBV20-1 among them.

Comments on this clonotype: The target antigen is unknown.

Germline assignment: CDR1 LNHNV and CDR2 YYDKDF (reference sequence). The CDR3 has 19 amino acids. J lost 7 bases, V lost 5 bases, and 20 bases had no gene match. The library was made from cDNA and included unique molecular identifiers. TCRdb called the PCR reads again in MiXCR, with one record for every CDR3 protein. Of 650,000 to 850,000 distinct CDR3 sequences listed, 35% to 55% are singletons. The sample consisted of blood. The chain joins TRBV15 to TRBJ2-1; 10 bases align to TRBD2. The TCR was taken from a girl between 5 and 17 years old with multiple sclerosis. CDR3 bases: TGTGCCACCAGCCCCTCAACCGGGAGCGGGAGGGCCCAATATAATGAGCAGTTCTTC. Residues: CATSPSTGSGRAQYNEQFF.